The 30 T cell receptor beta chains reported below all come from one sample, sequenced in a study of shared clonotypes between healthy human individuals. Sequencing used immunoSEQ multiplex PCR; TCRdb keeps in-frame clones, though not all of them. The sample includes approximately 250,000 clones, just over 65% seen only once; the top ten take around 10%. The sequenced sample was memory CD4+ T cells sorted from blood. Documented subset: CD45RA-negative fraction. The origin of the receptors is a man younger than 45 in good health.

The CDR3 region is CASSYSGPYGYTF. In DNA form, the CDR3 reads TGTGCCAGCAGTTACTCGGGGCCCTATGGCTACACCTTC. V and J are TRBV6-6 and TRBJ1-2, with D possibly being TRBD1 (5 bases). CDR1 and CDR2 (germline): MNHNY, SVGAGI (reference sequence). This CDR3 has 13 residues. V lost 0 bases to trimming and J lost 4 bases, with 6 bases between them.

This chain connects TRBV30 to TRBJ1-5; TRBD1 might be the D (5 bases). Trimming pared 1 base from V and 3 bases from J, leaving 10 bases between. This CDR3 comprises 14 residues. Per germline, CDR1 GTSNPN and CDR2 SVGIG (reference sequence). CDR3 sequence reads: CAWSAGEFNQPQHF. In DNA, the CDR3 is TGTGCCTGGAGTGCGGGGGAGTTCAATCAGCCCCAGCATTTT. The whole variable domain, filled in from reference TRBV30 and TRBJ1-5, reads SQTIHQWPATLVQPVGSPLSLECTVEGTSNPNLYWYRQAAGRGLQLLFYSVGIGQISSEVPQNLSASRPQDRQFILSSKKLLLSDSGFYLCAWSAGEFNQPQHFGDGTRLSIL.

This clone showed up many times. The chain is built from TRBV18 and TRBJ2-5; 9 positions agree with TRBD1. Looked up from germline, CDR1 is KGHSH and CDR2 is LQKENI. V lost 3 bases and J lost 5; bases outside the gene matches: 7. The CDR3 sequence is 15 residues long. The CDR3 nucleotides are TGTGCCAGCTCACCCTACAGGGGGCAAGTGGAGACCCAGTACTTC. It is translated as CASSPYRGQVETQYF.

Only a few counts were recorded for this clone. The chain combines TRBV9 with TRBJ2-7; D not resolved. This CDR3 has 15 residues. The germline gives CDR1 SGDLS, CDR2 YYNGEE. V lost 1 base and J lost 2, with 13 bases in between. The CDR3, as DNA: TGTGCCAGCAGCGTATTATCGGACGGAGCCTACGAGCAGTACTTC. Amino acid sequence: CASSVLSDGAYEQYF.

The V call is TRBV5-6, the J call TRBJ1-2; no clear D gene. The CDR3 runs to 12 residues. Germline V gene data show CDR1 as SGHDT and CDR2 as YYEEEE. The germline V and J ends were trimmed by 1 base and 2 bases, with 3 bases remaining between them. CDR3 sequence: CASSLYNYGYTF. The CDR3 region has the DNA TGTGCCAGCAGCTTGTACAACTATGGCTACACCTTC.

The gene calls are TRBV25-1 and TRBJ1-1, with D perhaps matching TRBD1 (6 bases). The V end lost 7 bases, the J end lost 3 bases, and 12 bases lay between the germline ends. Germline V lookup: CDR1 MGHDK, CDR2 SYGVNS. This CDR3 contains 13 residues. In DNA, the CDR3 is TGTGCCAGCAACCGACAGGAACACACTGAAGCTTTCTTT. This gives the protein CASNRQEHTEAFF.

This chain uses TRBV5-6 with TRBJ1-2; TRBD1 matches 10 bases. CDR3 size: 13 residues. Trimming at V came to 9 bases and at J to 8 bases, leaving 10 bases not matched to a gene. Germline values: CDR1 SGHDT, CDR2 YYEEEE. CDR3: CATTRDRGGGYTF. Here the CDR3 DNA reads TGTGCCACCACAAGGGACAGGGGCGGGGGCTACACCTTC.

The chain uses TRBV19 and TRBJ2-1, with D possibly TRBD2 on 6 matching bases. CDR3 length: 13 residues. Germline assignment: CDR1 LNHDA and CDR2 SQIVND (reference sequence). The V gene lost 7 bases and the J gene lost 10 bases, with 17 bases spanning the gap. CDR3 nucleotide sequence: TGTGCCAGTACCCCCTCGGGAGCCGAGGAGCAGTTCTTC. This gives the protein CASTPSGAEEQFF.

The rearrangement joins TRBV11-2 to TRBJ2-7; D is tentatively TRBD1 or TRBD2 (5 bases each). The germline gives CDR1 SGHAT, CDR2 FQNNGV. The ends were cut back, 5 bases at V and 2 bases at J, with 13 bases in the middle. This CDR3 is 14 amino acids long. The chain's CDR3 is CASSISEGPYEQYF. The CDR3 DNA is TGTGCCAGCAGCATTAGCGAGGGGCCCTACGAGCAGTACTTC.

This clone was detected a few times. This chain links TRBV11-2 with TRBJ2-3; D is unclear. V shed 3 bases and J shed 4 bases, with 8 bases lying between them. This CDR3 region has 13 residues. Per germline, CDR1 SGHAT and CDR2 FQNNGV. The CDR3 sequence: CASSFHKADTQYF. CDR3 DNA sequence: TGTGCCAGCAGCTTTCATAAGGCAGATACGCAGTATTTT.

For this clone: Other nucleotide sequences in the sample specify the same CDR3. V and J are TRBV30 and TRBJ2-7; D not resolved. The germline V gene has CDR1 GTSNPN and CDR2 SVGIG (reference sequence). The CDR3 is 11 amino acids. Trimming removed 1 base at V and 3 bases at J, with 4 bases between. Here the CDR3 reads CAWSGLYEQYF. The DNA of the CDR3 is TGTGCCTGGAGTGGCCTCTACGAGCAGTACTTC.

The V gene is TRBV28, the J gene TRBJ2-7; D gene unclear. V was trimmed by 2 bases and J by 1 base, leaving 9 bases between them. Germline lookup yields CDR1 MDHEN and CDR2 SYDVKM. The CDR3 length is 14 residues. This CDR3 reads CASSLPEGSYEQYF. CDR3 bases: TGTGCCAGCAGTTTACCGGAAGGTTCCTACGAGCAGTACTTC.

V gene TRBV6-5 combines with J gene TRBJ1-2, with unresolved D. Trimming removed 6 bases from V and 7 bases from J, with 15 bases in between. The CDR3 is 13 amino acids. Germline values: CDR1 MNHEY, CDR2 SVGAGI. The CDR3 bases are TGTGCCAGCAGACGCCCGGGATCGGCTGGCTACACCTTC. As protein: CASRRPGSAGYTF.

As for this clone: Other DNA variants within this sample encode the same CDR3. The CDR3 reads CASSPVSSGANVLTF. CDR3 coding DNA: TGTGCCAGCTCACCAGTGAGCTCTGGGGCCAACGTCCTGACTTTC. The chain has TRBV18 and TRBJ2-6; unclear D gene. Per the germline V gene, CDR1 is KGHSH and CDR2 is LQKENI. The CDR3 spans 15 residues. V shed 2 bases and J shed 0 bases, with 5 bases lying between them.

This clone was counted a few times. The chain recombines TRBV5-1 with TRBJ2-5, with 9 bases fitting TRBD2. The junction had 12 bases not matched to a gene; V was cut back by 7 bases and J by 5 bases. The germline gives CDR1 SGHRS, CDR2 YFSETQ. CDR3 size: 15 residues. The CDR3 sequence is CASGEGLAGLETQYF. The CDR3 DNA sequence: TGCGCCAGCGGGGAGGGGCTAGCGGGATTGGAGACCCAGTACTTC.

J is TRBJ2-7 and V is TRBV19; D not resolved. Trimming pared 1 base from V and 3 bases from J, leaving 13 bases between. In germline, CDR1 is LNHDA, CDR2 SQIVND (reference sequence). CDR3 length: 15 amino acids. The CDR3, as DNA: TGTGCCAGTAGTATAGTTTCAGATCCTCTCTACGAGCAGTACTTC. Translated, it gives CASSIVSDPLYEQYF.

The chain combines TRBV28 with TRBJ2-5, with D possibly being TRBD2 (5 bases). This CDR3 has 15 amino acids. Germline CDR1 is MDHEN and CDR2 is SYDVKM. V lost 5 bases to trimming and J lost 1 base, with 14 bases between them. CDR3 nucleotide sequence: TGTGCCAGCAGTCCTAAGCGGTTCGGCCAAGAGACCCAGTACTTC. This sequence encodes CASSPKRFGQETQYF. The entire variable domain, with the rest obtained from reference TRBV28 and TRBJ2-5, is as follows: DVKVTQSSRYLVKRTGEKVFLECVQDMDHENMFWYRQDPGLGLRLIYFSYDVKMKEKGDIPEGYSVSREKKERFSLILESASTNQTSMYLCASSPKRFGQETQYFGPGTRLLVL.

The genes are TRBV11-3 and TRBJ2-7, with D possibly called TRBD1 or TRBD2 (6 bases each). Germline assignment: CDR1 SGHNT and CDR2 YENEEA. CDR3 length: 15 residues. V shed 5 bases and J shed 2 bases, with 16 bases lying between them. The CDR3 DNA reads TGTGCCAGCAGCCAAGGGGGGACTCCGACCTACGAGCAGTACTTC. As protein: CASSQGGTPTYEQYF.

This clone has just one count. The chain has TRBV5-1 and TRBJ2-5, with D unresolved. The CDR3 length is 13 residues. V was trimmed by 1 base and J by 5 bases, leaving 9 bases between them. Germline assignment: CDR1 SGHRS and CDR2 YFSETQ. As DNA, the CDR3 is TGCGCCAGCAGCTTGATGCTTGCGGAGACCCAGTACTTC. Translation gives CASSLMLAETQYF. The full variable domain, rest sourced from reference TRBV5-1 and TRBJ2-5, is KAGVTQTPRYLIKTRGQQVTLSCSPISGHRSVSWYQQTPGQGLQFLFEYFSETQRNKGNFPGRFSGRQFSNSRSEMNVSTLELGDSALYLCASSLMLAETQYFGPGTRLLVL.

This chain uses TRBV19 with TRBJ2-3, with TRBD1 identical over 8 bases. The CDR3 extends over 13 amino acids. V was pared by 8 bases and J by 5 bases, with 6 bases of the junction left unmatched. Germline CDR1 reads LNHDA; CDR2 reads SQIVND (reference sequence). In nucleotides, the CDR3 is TGTGCCAGTGGCAGGGGGCTTGGAGATACGCAGTATTTT. Translating it yields CASGRGLGDTQYF.

The chain couples TRBV4-1 to TRBJ2-1, with TRBD2 identical over 7 bases. The CDR3 is made up of 16 amino acids. V shed 2 bases, J shed 0 bases, and the junction held 4 bases outside the gene matches. CDR1 and CDR2 from the germline V gene are MGHRA and YSYEKL. CDR3 DNA: TGCGCCAGCAGCCAACCTAGCGGAAACTCCTACAATGAGCAGTTCTTC. Protein sequence: CASSQPSGNSYNEQFF.

About this clone itself: This CDR3 is also generated by other DNA sequences in the sample. CDR3 DNA: TGCGCCAGTGGGACTAGCGGGTCAACCGGGGAGCTGTTTTTT. The encoded protein is CASGTSGSTGELFF. The chain recombines TRBV5-1 with TRBJ2-2; the match to TRBD2 covers 12 bases. This CDR3 has 14 residues. Germline V gene lookup returns CDR1 SGHRS and CDR2 YFSETQ. With V trimmed by 8 bases and J by 5 bases, 4 bases remained unmatched.

The CDR3 sequence is CASSLVAETQYF. The CDR3 DNA reads TGTGCCAGCAGCTTAGTAGCGGAGACCCAGTACTTC. V gene TRBV7-8 combines with J gene TRBJ2-5; D might be TRBD2 (5 bases). In germline, CDR1 is SGHVS, CDR2 FQNEAQ. The CDR3 totals 12 residues. Trimming removed 1 base from V and 5 bases from J, with 5 bases in between. Together with reference TRBV7-8 and TRBJ2-5, the CDR3 gives the full variable domain: GAGVSQSPRYKVAKRGQDVALRCDPISGHVSLFWYQQALGQGPEFLTYFQNEAQLDKSGLPSDRFFAERPEGSVSTLKIQRTQQEDSAVYLCASSLVAETQYFGPGTRLLVL.

CDR3 DNA sequence: TGTGCCAGCAGTGAAGGACAGGGAAGCTCCTACGAGCAGTACTTC. Translating it yields CASSEGQGSSYEQYF. The chain combines TRBV25-1 with TRBJ2-7; TRBD1 matches 8 bases. Germline V gene sequence: CDR1 MGHDK, CDR2 SYGVNS. This CDR3 has 15 residues. V dropped 2 bases and J dropped 0; count of bases not matched to a gene: 3.

The chain employs TRBV5-4 and TRBJ1-4; the match to TRBD1 covers 10 bases. The CDR3 extends over 14 amino acids. V was pared by 5 bases and J by 5 bases, with 3 bases of the junction left unmatched. CDR1 and CDR2 (germline): SGHNT, YYREEE (reference sequence). In DNA, the CDR3 is TGTGCCAGCAGTGAGACAGGGGGCAATGAAAAACTGTTTTTT. It yields the protein CASSETGGNEKLFF.

J is TRBJ1-4 and V is TRBV28, with D hard to call. Germline-derived CDR1 and CDR2 are MDHEN and SYDVKM. V was pared by 0 bases and J by 6 bases, with 11 bases between. The CDR3 has 15 amino acids. The CDR3 loop reads CASSLWSPSDEKLFF. DNA of the CDR3: TGTGCCAGCAGTTTATGGAGCCCCAGTGATGAAAAACTGTTTTTT.

Notes on this clone: A junction end diverges from the germline sequence, so it may reflect a read error. This chain links TRBV7-2 with TRBJ2-1; TRBD2 is a possible D gene (5 bases). CDR1 is SGHTA, CDR2 FQGNSA, per germline. The CDR3 extends over 16 amino acids. The CDR3 nucleotides are TGTGCCAGCAGCCTAGCCCCCGGGAAATCCTACAATGAGCAGTTCTTC. It yields the protein CASSLAPGKSYNEQFF.

A few counts support this clone. V gene TRBV28 combines with J gene TRBJ2-4; a possible D gene is TRBD2 (6 bases). The CDR3 has 15 amino acids. Trimming pared 3 bases from V and 3 bases from J, leaving 12 bases between. Germline CDR1 MDHEN, CDR2 SYDVKM. The chain's CDR3 is CASSFSEGIKNIQYF. Written as DNA, the CDR3 is TGTGCCAGCAGTTTTTCGGAGGGAATCAAAAACATTCAGTACTTC.

The chain has TRBV5-1 and TRBJ2-7; possibly TRBD1 for D (5 bases). V gave up 4 bases and J gave up 7 bases, with 21 bases separating them. Looked up from germline, CDR1 is SGHRS and CDR2 is YFSETQ. The CDR3 has 15 amino acids. CDR3 loop: CASSEFGVGLEEQYF. In DNA form, the CDR3 reads TGCGCCAGCAGCGAATTTGGAGTGGGGCTTGAAGAGCAGTACTTC. The whole variable domain, remainder taken from reference TRBV5-1 and TRBJ2-7, is KAGVTQTPRYLIKTRGQQVTLSCSPISGHRSVSWYQQTPGQGLQFLFEYFSETQRNKGNFPGRFSGRQFSNSRSEMNVSTLELGDSALYLCASSEFGVGLEEQYFGPGTRLTVT.

This chain links TRBV7-9 with TRBJ2-3; D possibly matches TRBD1 or TRBD2 (5 bases each). V was pared by 5 bases and J by 2 bases, with 17 bases between. This CDR3 is built from 16 residues. Germline CDR1 reads SEHNR; CDR2 reads FQNEAQ (reference sequence). For the CDR3, the DNA is TGTGCCAGCAGCCAAGGGACGTTCGTGGCCACAGATACGCAGTATTTT. Translated, it gives CASSQGTFVATDTQYF.